These 10 T cell receptor beta chains were sequenced from one sample in a study of blood T cell repertoires in COVID-19. Using immunoSEQ multiplex PCR, the repertoire was profiled, and TCRdb retains in-frame clones only, with some absent. The sample shows a few hundred thousand clones, approximately 85% of them seen only once. The sequenced sample consisted of PBMCs or T cells enriched from blood (not recorded which). The receptors shown here come from a woman in her forties or fifties who had recovered from COVID-19.

The chain uses TRBV27 and TRBJ1-6, with 11 bases identical to TRBD1. The J segment lost 8 bases and the V segment lost 5 bases, leaving 5 bases of the junction unmatched. Per germline, CDR1 MNHEY and CDR2 SMNVEV (reference sequence). The CDR3 is 15 residues long. The CDR3 DNA is TGTGCCAGCAGTCCCTGGACAGGGGGCCATTCACCCCTCCACTTT. Amino acids: CASSPWTGGHSPLHF.

The gene calls are TRBV5-1 and TRBJ2-2; the match to TRBD2 covers 8 bases. CDR3 length equals 17 residues. With 0 bases clipped from V and 5 bases from J, the junction kept 9 bases outside the gene matches. Germline CDR1 reads SGHRS; CDR2 reads YFSETQ. The CDR3 nucleotides are TGCGCCAGCAGCTTGGACCTCGGGAGGGCAGGGACCGGGGAGCTGTTTTTT. It is translated as CASSLDLGRAGTGELFF.

The V and J genes are TRBV21-1 and TRBJ2-1; TRBD1, the table's D call, was not compared with the DNA. TRBV21-1 is noted as a pseudogene. CDR3 size: 13 residues. CDR3 amino acids: CASSMTGYGEQFF. The CDR3 DNA is TGTGCCAGCAGCATGACAGGGTACGGTGAGCAGTTCTTC.

J is TRBJ2-3 and V is TRBV19; 7 positions agree with TRBD1. J was trimmed by 5 bases and V by 8 bases; bases with no gene match: 16. Germline CDR1 reads LNHDA; CDR2 reads SQIVND (reference sequence). This CDR3 is built from 16 residues. CDR3 nucleotides: TGTGCCAGTGGAACCACAGGGGTCTTCACCGGAGATACGCAGTATTTT. This translates into CASGTTGVFTGDTQYF. The entire variable domain, with the rest obtained from reference TRBV19 and TRBJ2-3, is as follows: DGGITQSPKYLFRKEGQNVTLSCEQNLNHDAMYWYRQDPGQGLRLIYYSQIVNDFQKGDIAEGYSVSREKKESFPLTVTSAQKNPTAFYLCASGTTGVFTGDTQYFGPGTRLTVL.

V gene TRBV6-5 combines with J gene TRBJ2-7; tentative D call: TRBD1 (5 bases). Per the germline V gene, CDR1 is MNHEY and CDR2 is SVGAGI. V lost 3 bases, J lost 4 bases, and 19 bases lay in between. The CDR3 is made up of 16 amino acids. DNA for the CDR3: TGTGCCAGCAGTTATCTAACAGGAAACGCTGCATACGAGCAGTACTTC. This gives the protein CASSYLTGNAAYEQYF.

This chain uses TRBV6-1 with TRBJ2-5; weak D call: TRBD2 (6 bases). Between the trimmed V and J ends, which lost 0 bases and 5 bases, there was a span of 10 bases. Germline loops: CDR1 MNHNS, CDR2 SASEGT. CDR3 length equals 14 residues. The CDR3 sequence is CASSEAAGWETQYF. The CDR3 coding sequence is TGTGCCAGCAGTGAAGCGGCGGGATGGGAGACCCAGTACTTC.

V is TRBV2 and J is TRBJ2-1; 9 positions match TRBD1. The CDR3 is 14 residues long. In germline, CDR1 is SNHLY, CDR2 FYNNEI. V gave up 8 bases and J gave up 6 bases; unmatched junction bases: 8. Here the CDR3 reads CASCRDRAGNEQFF. CDR3 bases: TGTGCCAGCTGCCGGGACAGGGCGGGCAATGAGCAGTTCTTC.

This clone appeared many times. V gene TRBV28 combines with J gene TRBJ2-7; 7 positions agree with TRBD1. The junction had 11 bases not matched to a gene; V was cut back by 5 bases and J by 1 base. This CDR3 is 16 amino acids long. The germline V gene has CDR1 MDHEN and CDR2 SYDVKM. The CDR3 bases are TGTGCCAGCAGTCCGCTCGGGGACAGAGTTTCCTACGAGCAGTACTTC. Its protein product is CASSPLGDRVSYEQYF.

The genes are TRBV28 and TRBJ1-2; TRBD1 matches 7 bases. Germline V lookup: CDR1 MDHEN, CDR2 SYDVKM. The CDR3 is made up of 15 amino acids. V was clipped by 2 bases and J by 3 bases; unmatched bases: 6. The CDR3 DNA is TGTGCCAGCAGTTTAGTCCGGGACAGATACTATGGCTACACCTTC. This sequence encodes CASSLVRDRYYGYTF.

Only a few counts were recorded for this clone. This sequence joins TRBV6-1 and TRBJ2-7; 9 nucleotides match TRBD1. V was clipped by 4 bases and J by 7 bases; unmatched bases: 14. The CDR3 consists of 16 residues. Germline V gives CDR1 MNHNS, CDR2 SASEGT. Here the CDR3 DNA reads TGTGCCAGCAGTGGAGAGCTCCGGGACAGGGCTAGAGAGCAGTACTTC. Translating it yields CASSGELRDRAREQYF.